This TCR beta chain derives from a study of graft-versus-host responses after intestinal transplantation. Assay: immunoSEQ multiplex PCR; the TCRdb copy retains only in-frame clones and omits some. The profile shows some 150,000 clones, 92% of them singletons. Comments on this clone: The antigen is not known.

The source of this sequence is a human donor who received an intestinal transplant. Source: unstimulated CD4+ T cells sorted from spleen or lymph node cells, taken before intestinal transplant.

The CDR3 loop is CASSLLAGGGTDTQYF. CDR3 bases: TGTGCCAGCAGCTTATTGGCGGGAGGCGGCACAGATACGCAGTATTTT. This sequence joins TRBV11-2 and TRBJ2-3; 8 bases line up with TRBD2. J was trimmed by 1 base and V by 2 bases; bases with no gene match: 5. Germline-derived CDR1 and CDR2 are SGHAT and FQNNGV. This CDR3 spans 16 amino acids.